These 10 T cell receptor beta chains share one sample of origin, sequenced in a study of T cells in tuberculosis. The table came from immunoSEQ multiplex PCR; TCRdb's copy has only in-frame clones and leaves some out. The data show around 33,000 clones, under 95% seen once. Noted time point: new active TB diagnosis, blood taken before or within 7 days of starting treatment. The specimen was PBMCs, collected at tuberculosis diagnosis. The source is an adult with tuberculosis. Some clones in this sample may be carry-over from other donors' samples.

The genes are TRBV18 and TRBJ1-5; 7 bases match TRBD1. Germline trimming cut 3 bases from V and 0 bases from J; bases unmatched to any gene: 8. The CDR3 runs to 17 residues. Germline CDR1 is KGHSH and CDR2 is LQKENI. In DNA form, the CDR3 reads TGTGCCAGCTCACCTCCAGGGGGGATAATTAGCAATCAGCCCCAGCATTTT. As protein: CASSPPGGIISNQPQHF.

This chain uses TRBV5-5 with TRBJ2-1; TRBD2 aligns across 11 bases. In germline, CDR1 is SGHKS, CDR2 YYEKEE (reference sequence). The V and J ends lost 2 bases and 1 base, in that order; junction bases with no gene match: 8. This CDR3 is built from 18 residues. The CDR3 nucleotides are TGTGCCAGCAGCTTACTAGCGGGGGCCGTCGATTCCTACAATGAGCAGTTCTTC. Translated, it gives CASSLLAGAVDSYNEQFF.

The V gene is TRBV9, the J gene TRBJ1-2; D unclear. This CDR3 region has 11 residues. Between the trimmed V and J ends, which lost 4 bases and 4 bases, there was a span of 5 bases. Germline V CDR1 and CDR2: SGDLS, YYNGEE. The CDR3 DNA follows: TGTGCCAGCAGCTCCCGCTATGGCTACACCTTC. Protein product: CASSSRYGYTF.

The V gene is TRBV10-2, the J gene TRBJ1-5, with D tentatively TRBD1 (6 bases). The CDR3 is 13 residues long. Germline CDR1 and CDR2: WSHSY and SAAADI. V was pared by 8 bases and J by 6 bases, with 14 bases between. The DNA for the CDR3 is TGCGCCAGCCAATTACAGGGAAGTCAGCCCCAGCATTTT. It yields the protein CASQLQGSQPQHF.

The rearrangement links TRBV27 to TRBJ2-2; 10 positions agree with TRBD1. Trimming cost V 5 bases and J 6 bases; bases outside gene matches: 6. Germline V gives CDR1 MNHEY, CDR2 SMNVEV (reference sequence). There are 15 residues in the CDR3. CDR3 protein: CASSHGTGVAGELFF. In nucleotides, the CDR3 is TGTGCCAGCAGTCACGGGACAGGGGTCGCCGGGGAGCTGTTTTTT.

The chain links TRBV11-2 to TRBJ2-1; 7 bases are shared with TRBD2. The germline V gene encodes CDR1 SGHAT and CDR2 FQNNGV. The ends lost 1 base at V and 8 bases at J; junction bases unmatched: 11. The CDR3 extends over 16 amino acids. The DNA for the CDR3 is TGTGCCAGCAGCTTAGGGCGGACTAGTGGAGTACATGAGCAGTTCTTC. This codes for CASSLGRTSGVHEQFF.

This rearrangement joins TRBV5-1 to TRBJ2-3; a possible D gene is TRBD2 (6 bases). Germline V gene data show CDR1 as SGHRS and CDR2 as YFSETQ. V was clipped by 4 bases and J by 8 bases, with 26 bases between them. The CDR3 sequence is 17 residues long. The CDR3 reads CASSNLLRGLVNRTQYF. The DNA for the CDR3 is TGCGCCAGCAGCAACCTCTTGCGGGGCCTTGTAAACCGTACGCAGTATTTT.

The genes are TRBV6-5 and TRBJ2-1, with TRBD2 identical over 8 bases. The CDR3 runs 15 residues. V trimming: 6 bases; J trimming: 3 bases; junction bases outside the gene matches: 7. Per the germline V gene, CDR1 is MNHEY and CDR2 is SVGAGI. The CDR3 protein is CASSPRAGVYNEQFF. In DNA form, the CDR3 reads TGTGCCAGCAGCCCTCGAGCGGGGGTCTACAATGAGCAGTTCTTC.

The CDR3 is CASSGGHQNSYEQYF. CDR3 coding DNA: TGTGCCAGTAGTGGGGGACACCAAAACTCCTACGAGCAGTACTTC. The J gene is TRBJ2-7, the V gene TRBV19; D may be TRBD1 (6 bases). Germline CDR1 and CDR2: LNHDA and SQIVND (reference sequence). The CDR3 loop spans 15 amino acids. V lost 5 bases and J lost 0, with 14 bases in between.

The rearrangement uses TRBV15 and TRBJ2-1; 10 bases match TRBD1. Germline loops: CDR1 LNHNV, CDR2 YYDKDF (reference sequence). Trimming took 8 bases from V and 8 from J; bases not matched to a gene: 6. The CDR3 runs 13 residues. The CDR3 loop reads CATLGQGYDEQFF. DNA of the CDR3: TGTGCCACCCTGGGACAGGGGTACGATGAGCAGTTCTTC.